The sequence of this TCR beta chain was determined in a study of blood T cell repertoires in COVID-19. Cohort assignment relied on participant-reported clinical history. Two negative PCRs, clearance, or symptom resolution were required of recovered Cohort 3 donors. Original handling: Amplification of reference gene primers was used by the study to estimate nucleated cell counts. The protocol was immunoSEQ multiplex PCR, while the TCRdb copy is restricted to in-frame clones and leaves out a portion. V and J calls and clone size come straight from that table; D and trimming were deduced from the DNA. The sample includes under 500,000 clones, roughly nine tenths of them seen just once. The trim removed 2 bases at V and 8 bases at J, leaving 6 bases unmatched. This CDR3 is built from 16 residues. The V gene's germline CDR1 is SGHTA and CDR2 FQGNSA.

Sequencing was carried out using PBMCs or T cells enriched from blood (not recorded which). The J gene is TRBJ1-6, the V gene TRBV7-2; 10 bases line up with TRBD1. This clonotype was obtained from a man aged 25-45 years who had recovered from COVID-19. This CDR3 is CASSLRSTGGDSPLHF. Written as DNA, the CDR3 is TGTGCCAGCAGCTTAAGATCGACAGGGGGCGATTCACCCCTCCACTTT.